This T cell receptor beta chain emerged from a study of monozygotic twins with inflammatory bowel disease. UMIs incorporating a 6-nucleotide sample barcode were appended by means of template switching. TCRdb re-called the 5' RACE reads; one entry per CDR3 protein, DNA not given. This sample contains over 350,000 distinct CDR3 sequences. Germline loops: CDR1 SGHDT, CDR2 YYEEEE. There are 13 residues in the CDR3. The rearrangement links TRBV5-6 to TRBJ1-2; TCRdb calls TRBD1, which cannot be checked without DNA. This sequence was found in a human donor with ulcerative colitis or Crohn's disease, or a healthy co-twin of an affected twin (not recorded which). Specimen: blood. The CDR3 is CASSLLQAYGYTF.